This TCR beta chain was identified during a study of blood T cells in healthy people across ages. Study-level findings and limits: Investigators treated diversity estimates from one million T cells as underestimates. Per million T cells, TCR beta diversity dropped about linearly as age rose.

This clonotype was detected only a few times. Its specificity is not known. The germline CDR1 and CDR2 sequences are SQVTM and ANQGSEA. The CDR3 is 13 amino acids. PCR was performed a second time for about 7 to 11 cycles using a sample-barcoded 5' primer and a J-beta primer mix. The authors tagged each cDNA molecule using a template-switch adaptor with 12 random nucleotides. TCRdb recomputed calls from the 5' RACE reads with MiXCR, one row per CDR3 protein. The table shows roughly 930,000 distinct CDR3 sequences, with 45% to 50% occurring only once. This TCR was sampled from a young man in good health. The genes are TRBV29-1 and TRBJ2-7, with D tentatively TRBD2 (5 bases). Sequenced material: blood. In DNA, the CDR3 is TGCGATCATGAGGGCACCATGCCCTACGAGCAGTACTTC. Encoded protein: CDHEGTMPYEQYF.